The 26 T cell receptor beta chains in this list originate from one sample, sequenced in a study of T cells in Graves' hyperthyroidism and ophthalmopathy. Researchers amplified the TCR beta CDR3 regions from RNA transcripts. An initial round of RT-PCR targeting the TCR CDR3 relied on the HTBI primer set. TCRdb re-called the multiplex PCR reads with MiXCR, one entry per CDR3 protein. The sample gives hundreds of thousands of distinct CDR3 sequences, approximately 15% of which show up once; under 30% is in the top ten. The sequenced sample was blood. The receptors originated from a woman under 40 with Graves' hyperthyroidism.

The rearrangement joins TRBV28 to TRBJ2-5, with 8 nucleotides matching TRBD2. Germline V gene lookup returns CDR1 MDHEN and CDR2 SYDVKM. J gave up 2 bases and V 7 bases, and 15 bases lay outside the gene matches. The CDR3 loop spans 17 amino acids. In DNA, the CDR3 is TGTGCCAGCACCCAACTTAGGGGAATAGCGGGGCAAGAGACCCAGTACTTC. Protein: CASTQLRGIAGQETQYF. Full variable domain (outside the CDR3, taken from reference TRBV28 and TRBJ2-5): DVKVTQSSRYLVKRTGEKVFLECVQDMDHENMFWYRQDPGLGLRLIYFSYDVKMKEKGDIPEGYSVSREKKERFSLILESASTNQTSMYLCASTQLRGIAGQETQYFGPGTRLLVL.

This clonotype was counted ten times or more. This chain joins TRBV28 and TRBJ2-7; D unclear. From germline, CDR1 is MDHEN and CDR2 SYDVKM. The V and J ends lost 3 bases and 5 bases respectively, with 5 bases between them. The CDR3 covers 11 residues. In nucleotides, the CDR3 is TGTGCCAGCAGTTTTGGGAACGAGCAGTACTTC. Its protein is CASSFGNEQYF.

This clonotype was recorded many times. The CDR3 loop is CASSHSGADTQYF. In DNA, the CDR3 is TGTGCCAGCAGTCACTCGGGCGCAGATACGCAGTATTTT. The chain uses TRBV27 and TRBJ2-3, with D uncertain. CDR1 and CDR2 from the germline V gene are MNHEY and SMNVEV (reference sequence). This CDR3 has 13 residues. V was shortened by 5 bases and J by 4 bases, with 10 bases between the two germline ends.

The sample holds many counts of this clonotype. The rearrangement joins TRBV5-5 to TRBJ1-2; possible D gene TRBD1, 5 bases. The CDR3 is made up of 15 amino acids. Looked up from germline, CDR1 is SGHKS and CDR2 is YYEKEE (reference sequence). V was pared by 4 bases and J by 4 bases, with 17 bases between. The CDR3 protein is CASSSTGDPSYGYTF. DNA of the CDR3: TGTGCCAGCAGCAGTACAGGAGACCCCTCCTATGGCTACACCTTC.

The chain joins TRBV6-2 or TRBV6-3 to TRBJ2-1; TRBD2 matches at 9 bases. The ends lost 6 bases at V and 3 bases at J; junction bases unmatched: 6. Per germline, CDR1 MNHEY and CDR2 SVGEGT. There are 15 residues in the CDR3. In DNA form, the CDR3 reads TGTGCCAGCAGATCTACTAGCGGGCGCTACAATGAGCAGTTCTTC. This codes for CASRSTSGRYNEQFF.

The chain combines TRBV20-1 with TRBJ2-1; 7 bases map to TRBD2. The trim removed 0 bases at V and 8 bases at J, leaving 16 bases unmatched. Germline V gene lookup returns CDR1 DFQATT and CDR2 SNEGSKA (reference sequence). This CDR3 comprises 17 residues. The CDR3 nucleotides are TGCAGTGCTAGAGATTACACGGGGGAGGGCCCCCCACATGAGCAGTTCTTC. The encoded protein is CSARDYTGEGPPHEQFF.

This clonotype was counted a few times. The chain combines TRBV5-7 with TRBJ2-5, with 8 bases matching TRBD1. TRBV5-7 is given ORF status, its function remaining uncertain. V trimming: 2 bases; J trimming: 1 base; junction bases outside the gene matches: 4. The CDR3 is 15 amino acids. The CDR3 nucleotides read TGTGCCAGCAGCTTAGGGGACAGGCGCCAAGAGACCCAGTACTTC. As protein: CASSLGDRRQETQYF.

Ten or more counts support this clonotype. The chain has TRBV6-1 and TRBJ2-7; 7 nucleotides match TRBD2. V gave up 4 bases and J gave up 6 bases; unmatched junction bases: 9. Germline values: CDR1 MNHNS, CDR2 SASEGT. CDR3 length: 14 residues. For the CDR3, the DNA is TGTGCCAGCAGTGCCCCGGGACTAAATCCCGAGCAGTACTTC. Amino acid sequence: CASSAPGLNPEQYF.

This clonotype occurred many times. The J gene is TRBJ2-3, the V gene TRBV28, with TRBD1 identical over 7 bases. Germline CDR1 MDHEN, CDR2 SYDVKM. The CDR3 consists of 16 residues. The junction had 7 bases not matched to a gene; V was cut back by 1 base and J by 3 bases. The CDR3, as DNA: TGTGCCAGCAGTTTATCCCTGAGGGGGCTAACAGATACGCAGTATTTT. Protein product: CASSLSLRGLTDTQYF.

V is TRBV29-1 and J is TRBJ1-1; 8 bases line up with TRBD1. The ends lost 5 bases at V and 0 bases at J; junction bases unmatched: 11. The CDR3 has 16 amino acids. Germline-derived CDR1 and CDR2 are SQVTM and ANQGSEA. The CDR3, as DNA: TGCAGCGTTCGGAGCAGGACAGGGTACATGAACACTGAAGCTTTCTTT. Translating gives CSVRSRTGYMNTEAFF.

This clonotype showed up many times. The V call is TRBV7-2, the J call TRBJ1-2, with 10 bases fitting TRBD1. Germline lookup yields CDR1 SGHTA and CDR2 FQGNSA. V trimming: 4 bases; J trimming: 6 bases; junction bases outside the gene matches: 2. The CDR3 runs to 13 residues. The CDR3 sequence is CASSYGTGDGYTF. CDR3 DNA: TGTGCCAGCAGCTACGGGACAGGGGATGGCTACACCTTC.

For this clonotype: At one boundary the junction diverges from the germline segment, which might be a read error. The V call is TRBV2, the J call TRBJ2-5; D is ambiguous. Germline V CDR1 and CDR2: SNHLY, FYNNEI. The CDR3 contains 11 residues. The CDR3 sequence: CASSDWENKNF. The CDR3 DNA reads as TGTGCCAGCAGTGATTGGGAAAATAAGAACTTC.

The chain uses TRBV4-2 and TRBJ1-1; maybe TRBD1 (5 bases). The CDR3 extends over 16 amino acids. The germline gives CDR1 LGHNA, CDR2 YNFKEQ. V was trimmed by 0 bases and J by 4 bases, leaving 15 bases between them. DNA of the CDR3: TGTGCCAGCAGCCAAGACAGGGCTGGGGCGGGCACTGAAGCTTTCTTT. Translation: CASSQDRAGAGTEAFF.

This chain joins TRBV5-1 and TRBJ1-6, with D maybe TRBD1 (5 bases). Per germline, CDR1 SGHRS and CDR2 YFSETQ. The V end lost 3 bases, the J end lost 5 bases, and 9 bases lay between the germline ends. CDR3 length: 14 amino acids. Written as DNA, the CDR3 is TGCGCCAGCAGCTCGACAGATAATAATTCACCCCTCCACTTT. Protein sequence: CASSSTDNNSPLHF.

This clonotype was detected many times. The V gene is TRBV6-1, the J gene TRBJ2-1; D remains unclear. Germline loops: CDR1 MNHNS, CDR2 SASEGT. The CDR3 has 13 residues. V lost 5 bases and J lost 6, with 11 bases in between. Here the CDR3 reads CASSPTHSNEQFF. In DNA, the CDR3 is TGTGCCAGCAGTCCCACCCACAGCAATGAGCAGTTCTTC.

This clonotype was counted at least ten times. The CDR3: CSVGRPGQGGLAGYEQYF. The CDR3 nucleotides read TGCAGCGTTGGACGACCGGGACAGGGGGGACTAGCCGGCTACGAGCAGTACTTC. The V gene is TRBV29-1, the J gene TRBJ2-7, with 11 nucleotides matching TRBD1. Germline V CDR1 and CDR2: SQVTM, ANQGSEA. V shed 4 bases and J 3 bases; nucleotides not matched to a gene: 17. This CDR3 contains 18 residues.

This chain uses TRBV20-1 with TRBJ2-5; TRBD2 matches at 7 bases. There are 17 residues in the CDR3. CDR1 and CDR2 from the germline V gene are DFQATT and SNEGSKA (reference sequence). The junction had 20 bases not matched to a gene; V was cut back by 3 bases and J by 7 bases. The CDR3, as DNA: TGCAGTGCTAGGGGTGGGAGGGCCTATGGTCTTCCCGGGACCCAGTACTTC. Protein sequence: CSARGGRAYGLPGTQYF.

This clonotype has just a few counts. The V gene is TRBV7-9, the J gene TRBJ1-2; no clear D. Germline lookup yields CDR1 SEHNR and CDR2 FQNEAQ (reference sequence). V lost 1 base and J lost 3, with 12 bases in between. The CDR3 spans 15 residues. DNA for the CDR3: TGTGCCAGCAGCTTAGGCCAGCCCCCTCACTATGGCTACACCTTC. This encodes CASSLGQPPHYGYTF.

The chain employs TRBV20-1 and TRBJ1-1, with a weak D call TRBD1 (5 bases). The V and J ends lost 0 bases and 2 bases respectively, with 10 bases between them. CDR3 size: 14 residues. Germline loops: CDR1 DFQATT, CDR2 SNEGSKA (reference sequence). The CDR3 DNA reads as TGCAGTGCTAGAGATGGGACTACTAACACTGAAGCTTTCTTT. Its protein is CSARDGTTNTEAFF.

V and J are TRBV30 and TRBJ2-1; D might be TRBD2 (5 bases). Germline loops: CDR1 GTSNPN, CDR2 SVGIG (reference sequence). Trimming removed 4 bases from V and 6 bases from J, with 10 bases in between. This CDR3 spans 12 amino acids. CDR3 in DNA: TGTGCCTGGACGGCGGGCGGCAATGAGCAGTTCTTC. It encodes CAWTAGGNEQFF.

The rearrangement links TRBV5-1 to TRBJ2-7; D possibly corresponds to TRBD1 (7 bases). This CDR3 spans 16 amino acids. V lost 3 bases and J lost 0, with 16 bases in between. Germline V CDR1 and CDR2: SGHRS, YFSETQ. The DNA of the CDR3 is TGCGCCAGCAGCTACCACGGCAGGGGGGTCTCCTACGAGCAGTACTTC. It translates to CASSYHGRGVSYEQYF.

The CDR3 nucleotides are TGTGCCAGCAGCTTACAACAGGGTAAGGATGAGCAGTTCTTC. This sequence encodes CASSLQQGKDEQFF. The rearrangement joins TRBV7-9 to TRBJ2-1; D is possibly TRBD1 (6 bases). Per the germline V gene, CDR1 is SEHNR and CDR2 is FQNEAQ (reference sequence). The V end lost 2 bases, the J end lost 8 bases, and 13 bases lay between the germline ends. CDR3 length equals 14 residues.

The rearrangement links TRBV6-1 to TRBJ2-3; D ambiguous. Trimming pared 8 bases from V and 1 base from J, leaving 10 bases between. Germline assignment: CDR1 MNHNS and CDR2 SASEGT. CDR3 length: 13 residues. CDR3 nucleotide sequence: TGTGCCAGCGGCCTTTCCCGCACAGATACGCAGTATTTT. It is translated as CASGLSRTDTQYF.

The chain has TRBV4-3 and TRBJ1-2, with 12 bases lining up with TRBD1. The J segment lost 7 bases and the V segment lost 1 base, leaving 10 bases of the junction unmatched. The CDR3 runs 17 residues. CDR1 LGHNA and CDR2 YSLEER come from the germline V gene. The CDR3 nucleotides are TGCGCCAGCAGCCAAGCGAGGGCCGGGACAGGGGGCTTTGGCTACACCTTC. Residues: CASSQARAGTGGFGYTF.

This clonotype was counted many times. The chain links TRBV7-9 to TRBJ2-5; D is tentatively TRBD1 or TRBD2 (5 bases each). V was clipped by 4 bases and J by 5 bases, with 17 bases between them. Germline V CDR1 and CDR2: SEHNR, FQNEAQ (reference sequence). The CDR3 is 15 residues long. CDR3 residues: CASSSGSSRGETQYF. The CDR3 region has the DNA TGTGCCAGCAGCTCCGGATCGTCGAGGGGCGAGACCCAGTACTTC.

This clonotype was counted many times. The chain links TRBV27 to TRBJ2-1; 9 positions match TRBD2. There are 15 residues in the CDR3. With 1 base clipped from V and 5 bases from J, the junction kept 3 bases outside the gene matches. Per germline, CDR1 MNHEY and CDR2 SMNVEV (reference sequence). The CDR3 DNA follows: TGTGCCAGCAGTTTATATAGCGGGAGAGACAATGAGCAGTTCTTC. It translates to CASSLYSGRDNEQFF.